This TCR beta chain was retrieved from a study of blood T cells in healthy people across ages. Germline values: CDR1 DFQATT, CDR2 SNEGSKA (reference sequence). This CDR3 is built from 15 residues. V was pared by 4 bases and J by 4 bases, with 17 bases between. Study-level points and caveats: TCR beta diversity correlated strongly with naive T cell percentage.

It was around 10 milliliters of peripheral blood that were drawn from each donor. This clonotype was recorded a few times. Antigen: not known. A J-beta primer mix and a sample-barcoded 5' primer were used in a second PCR of roughly 7 to 12 cycles. TCRdb independently ran MiXCR on the 5' RACE reads; one entry per CDR3 protein. The sample shows about 500,000 distinct CDR3 sequences, around 24% of them seen only once. Separately, the same data were catalogued under a study of T cells of mothers and their children.

The chain uses TRBV20-1 and TRBJ2-1; D is tentatively TRBD1 or TRBD2 (5 bases each). The origin of this receptor is a boy younger than 18 in good health. Sequenced input: blood. This CDR3 reads CSATTLPRGYNEQFF. The CDR3 DNA sequence: TGCAGTGCTACTACCCTCCCGAGGGGATACAATGAGCAGTTCTTC.